This T cell receptor (beta chain) was captured by sequencing in a study of human T cells and chemical hapten exposure. This clonotype has a handful of counts. Specified time point: patch test 3, about 24 weeks after DPC sensitization. The treatment was: therapeutic diphenylcyclopropenone sensitization with weekly scalp DPC. TCRdb redid the calling of the RACE reads with MiXCR, one entry per CDR3 protein. The repertoire consists of about 190,000 distinct CDR3 sequences, with around 23% occurring once and the leading ten covering roughly 2.5%. This sequence was found in a woman aged 40 to 50 with alopecia areata. Some clones in this sample may be carry-over from other donors' samples. The sequencing used whole blood, collected in connection with sensitization to the hapten diphenylcyclopropenone (DPC).

The CDR3 DNA reads as TGTGCCAGCAGGGGACAGAGCACAGATACGCAGTATTTT. Its protein is CASRGQSTDTQYF. The chain uses TRBV7-9 and TRBJ2-3; 7 nucleotides line up with TRBD1. CDR3 length: 13 amino acids. J lost 0 bases, V lost 6 bases, and 0 bases had no gene match. The germline V gene has CDR1 SEHNR and CDR2 FQNEAQ (reference sequence).